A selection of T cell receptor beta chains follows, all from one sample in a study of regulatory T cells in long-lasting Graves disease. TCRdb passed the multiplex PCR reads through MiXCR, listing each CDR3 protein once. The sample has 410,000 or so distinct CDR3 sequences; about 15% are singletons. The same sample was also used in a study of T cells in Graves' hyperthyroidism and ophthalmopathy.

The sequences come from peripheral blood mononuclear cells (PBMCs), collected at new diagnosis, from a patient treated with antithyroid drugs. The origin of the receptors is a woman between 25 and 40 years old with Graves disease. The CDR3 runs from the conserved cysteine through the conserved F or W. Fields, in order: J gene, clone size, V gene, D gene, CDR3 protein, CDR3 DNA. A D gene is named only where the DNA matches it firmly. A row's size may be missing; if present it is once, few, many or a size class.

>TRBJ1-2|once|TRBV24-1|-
CATSEVESSGYTF
TGTGCCACCAGTGAGGTAGAGAGCTCAGGCTACACCTTC
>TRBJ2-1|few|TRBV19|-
CASDSGGGFSYNEQFF
TGTGCCAGTGACTCGGGGGGCGGTTTCTCCTACAATGAGCAGTTCTTC
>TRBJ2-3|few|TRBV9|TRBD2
CASSSRGGLPTLRATDTQYF
TGTGCCAGCAGCTCCCGCGGGGGTCTTCCAACCCTCCGCGCAACAGATACGCAGTATTTT
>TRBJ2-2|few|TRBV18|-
CASSPLYRENTGELFF
TGTGCCAGCTCACCACTTTATCGGGAGAACACCGGGGAGCTGTTTTTT
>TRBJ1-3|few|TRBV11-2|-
CASGERRSGNTIYF
TGTGCCAGCGGAGAGCGGCGCTCTGGAAACACCATATATTTT
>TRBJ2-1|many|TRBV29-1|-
CSVAQEGASYNEQFF
TGCAGCGTTGCTCAAGAAGGGGCCTCCTACAATGAGCAGTTCTTC
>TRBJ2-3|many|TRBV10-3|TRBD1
CAISDGATGSTDTQYF
TGTGCCATCAGTGATGGGGCGACAGGGAGCACAGATACGCAGTATTTT
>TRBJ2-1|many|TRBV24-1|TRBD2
CATSDPKGTSGSSYNEQFF
TGTGCCACCAGTGATCCTAAGGGGACTAGCGGAAGCTCCTACAATGAGCAGTTCTTC
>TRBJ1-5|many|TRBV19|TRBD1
CASKWDSSNQPQHF
TGTGCCAGTAAATGGGACAGCTCCAATCAGCCCCAGCATTTT
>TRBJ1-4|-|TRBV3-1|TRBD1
CASSRTGGNEKLFF
TGTGCCAGCAGCCGTACAGGGGGAAACGAAAAACTGTTTTTT
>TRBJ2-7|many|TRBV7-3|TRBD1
CASSLDRGVPYEQYF
TGTGCCAGCAGCTTAGACAGGGGCGTTCCCTACGAGCAGTACTTC
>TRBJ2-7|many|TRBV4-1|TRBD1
CASSQHRDRGYEQYF
TGCGCCAGCAGCCAACACCGGGACAGGGGTTACGAGCAGTACTTC
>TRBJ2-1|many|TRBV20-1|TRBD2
CSASRGRALNEQFF
TGCAGTGCTAGTCGCGGGAGGGCCTTAAATGAGCAGTTCTTC
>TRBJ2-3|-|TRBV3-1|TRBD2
CASSQDLAGAPTDTQYF
TGTGCCAGCAGCCAAGATCTAGCGGGAGCGCCCACAGATACGCAGTATTTT